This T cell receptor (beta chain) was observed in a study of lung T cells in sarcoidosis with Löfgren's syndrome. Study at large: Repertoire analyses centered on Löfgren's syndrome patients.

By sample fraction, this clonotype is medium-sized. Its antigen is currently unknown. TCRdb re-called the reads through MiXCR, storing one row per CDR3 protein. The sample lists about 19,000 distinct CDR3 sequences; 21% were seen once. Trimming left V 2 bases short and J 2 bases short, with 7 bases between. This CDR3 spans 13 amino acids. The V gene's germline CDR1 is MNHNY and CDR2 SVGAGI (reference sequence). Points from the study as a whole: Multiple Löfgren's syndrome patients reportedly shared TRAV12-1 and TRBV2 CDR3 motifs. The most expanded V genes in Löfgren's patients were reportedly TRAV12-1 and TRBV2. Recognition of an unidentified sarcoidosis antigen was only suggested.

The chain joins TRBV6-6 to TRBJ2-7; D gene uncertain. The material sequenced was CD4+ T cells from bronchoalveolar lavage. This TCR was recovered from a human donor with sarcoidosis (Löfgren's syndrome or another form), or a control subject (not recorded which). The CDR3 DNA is TGTGCCAGCAGTTACCCTGGGACCTACGAGCAGTACTTC. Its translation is CASSYPGTYEQYF.